This T cell receptor (beta chain) was recorded in a study of vaccination effects on CD4 cells after COVID-19. The study, taken as a whole, reports: Late post-vaccination samples showed marked contraction of infection- and vaccine-induced clones.

J lost 5 bases, V lost 3 bases, and 16 bases had no gene match. This CDR3 region has 17 residues. Germline lookup yields CDR1 DFQATT and CDR2 SNEGSKA (reference sequence). Turning to this clone: The antigen is unknown.

Around day 10 of culture, CD4+ T cells were separated out. Either the mRNA-1273 or the BNT162b2 vaccine was given to participants as two doses. Only in-frame clones appear in the TCRdb table, and some are missing; sequencing was by immunoSEQ multiplex PCR. The data show about 73,000 clones, approximately 73% seen once. The TCR comes from a human donor who received a COVID-19 vaccine. The chain is built from TRBV20-1 and TRBJ2-5, with 9 bases that match TRBD1. The material was CD4+ T cells from PBMCs cultured without peptide, obtained after COVID-19 vaccination. CDR3 DNA: TGCAGTGCTAGTTCCCTTTGGGGACAGGGAGGAGGCGAGACCCAGTACTTC. This translates into CSASSLWGQGGGETQYF.